The 32 T cell receptor beta chains given below trace back to one sample, sequenced in a study of OX40 agonist ivuxolimab in advanced cancers. TCRdb keeps only in-frame clones here, not all; method: immunoSEQ multiplex PCR. Of about 58,000 clones detected, roughly 80% appear once; the ten largest clones hold 2.5% to 4%. Sequenced material: CD4+ or CD8+ T cells sorted from blood, taken in a trial of the OX40 agonist ivuxolimab. The source of these receptors is an adult with an advanced solid tumor such as melanoma, head and neck, liver or kidney cancer.

The chain recombines TRBV19 with TRBJ1-2; tentatively, D is TRBD1 (6 bases). V was trimmed by 5 bases and J by 5 bases, leaving 12 bases between them. Germline lookup yields CDR1 LNHDA and CDR2 SQIVND (reference sequence). This CDR3 spans 13 amino acids. CDR3 DNA sequence: TGTGCCAGTAGTGTACAGGGTGTATATGGCTACACCTTC. The encoded protein is CASSVQGVYGYTF.

V is TRBV7-2 and J is TRBJ1-1; D unclear. The CDR3 contains 13 residues. Looked up from germline, CDR1 is SGHTA and CDR2 is FQGNSA. V gave up 1 base and J gave up 5 bases, with 8 bases separating them. The CDR3 loop is CASSLGSRTEAFF. As DNA, the CDR3 is TGTGCCAGCAGCTTAGGTAGCAGGACTGAAGCTTTCTTT.

The chain recombines TRBV7-8 with TRBJ1-6; D is unresolved. The CDR3 has 15 residues. V lost 7 bases and J 1 base, leaving 11 bases between the germline ends. Germline values: CDR1 SGHVS, CDR2 FQNEAQ. This CDR3 reads CASTQWKSYNSPLHF. For the CDR3, the DNA is TGTGCCAGCACCCAATGGAAGTCCTATAATTCACCCCTCCACTTT.

This clone has a handful of counts. The chain links TRBV11-2 to TRBJ2-1; 12 bases map to TRBD1. V gave up 4 bases and J gave up 7 bases; unmatched junction bases: 5. The germline gives CDR1 SGHAT, CDR2 FQNNGV. The CDR3 has 15 amino acids. CDR3 protein: CASSYRDRGRNEQFF. In DNA form, the CDR3 reads TGTGCCAGCAGCTACCGGGACAGGGGGCGAAATGAGCAGTTCTTC.

The chain uses TRBV5-1 and TRBJ2-1; 14 bases fit TRBD2. The CDR3 consists of 15 residues. CDR1 and CDR2 (germline): SGHRS, YFSETQ. V was clipped by 4 bases and J by 4 bases; unmatched bases: 1. CDR3 sequence reads: CASSRTSGGYNEQFF. The CDR3 nucleotides are TGCGCCAGCAGCCGGACTAGCGGGGGGTACAATGAGCAGTTCTTC.

The chain joins TRBV23-1 to TRBJ2-7, with 7 bases lining up with TRBD1. TRBV23-1 is identified as an open reading frame with a role that is uncertain. CDR3 length: 13 amino acids. The trim removed 6 bases at V and 0 bases at J, leaving 2 bases unmatched. CDR3 region: CASRDRDSYEQYF. CDR3 bases: TGCGCCAGCAGAGACAGGGACTCCTACGAGCAGTACTTC.

The gene calls are TRBV30 and TRBJ2-5, with a possible D match to TRBD2 (7 bases). The CDR3 sequence is 13 residues long. Germline CDR1 and CDR2: GTSNPN and SVGIG (reference sequence). V was clipped by 5 bases and J by 2 bases, with 12 bases between them. The CDR3 sequence is CAWDGGAQETQYF. CDR3 bases: TGTGCCTGGGATGGGGGGGCTCAAGAGACCCAGTACTTC.

The genes are TRBV19 and TRBJ1-5; tentatively, D is TRBD1 (5 bases). Trimming shortened V by 7 bases and J by 2 bases, and 15 bases separated the two germline ends. This CDR3 is built from 15 residues. Germline V lookup: CDR1 LNHDA, CDR2 SQIVND (reference sequence). The DNA for the CDR3 is TGTGCCAGTAACAGCCAGGGTTGGCGCAATCAGCCCCAGCATTTT. It is translated as CASNSQGWRNQPQHF.

This clone appeared a single time. The J gene is TRBJ1-5, the V gene TRBV6-5; D unresolved. The CDR3 totals 14 residues. Germline CDR1 MNHEY, CDR2 SVGAGI. Trimming left V 6 bases short and J 4 bases short, with 13 bases between. This chain's CDR3 is CASRGLGFNQPQHF. The CDR3 DNA is TGTGCCAGCAGGGGCCTGGGCTTTAATCAGCCCCAGCATTTT.

This chain connects TRBV7-2 to TRBJ2-1, with 7 bases aligning to TRBD1. Unmatched junction bases numbered 11, after V lost 6 bases and J lost 9 bases. The CDR3 has 14 residues. The germline gives CDR1 SGHTA, CDR2 FQGNSA. DNA for the CDR3: TGTGCCAGCAGAGATAGACAGGGTAAGACTGAGCAGTTCTTC. Translated, it gives CASRDRQGKTEQFF.

The V call is TRBV5-5, the J call TRBJ1-5, with TRBD1 identical over 7 bases. The CDR3 is 17 residues long. Unmatched junction bases numbered 15, after V lost 0 bases and J lost 9 bases. CDR1 is SGHKS and CDR2 is YYEKEE in the germline V gene (reference sequence). This CDR3 reads CASSLGQGYNGGRPQHF. Here the CDR3 DNA reads TGTGCCAGCAGCTTGGGACAGGGTTATAATGGTGGTAGGCCCCAGCATTTT.

The genes are TRBV4-3 and TRBJ2-7; a possible D gene is TRBD2 (5 bases). Trimming removed 1 base from V and 2 bases from J, with 9 bases in between. The germline gives CDR1 LGHNA, CDR2 YSLEER. CDR3 length equals 14 residues. The CDR3 reads CASSQVGSPYEQYF. The CDR3, as DNA: TGCGCCAGCAGCCAAGTGGGGAGCCCCTACGAGCAGTACTTC.

In this sample, this clone turned up a few times. This rearrangement joins TRBV4-2 to TRBJ1-3; D gene ambiguous. The CDR3 runs to 14 residues. Germline CDR1 and CDR2: LGHNA and YNFKEQ. The V end was cut by 0 bases, the J end by 6 bases, with 9 bases between. DNA of the CDR3: TGTGCCAGCAGCCAAGATGAGGGCCCAAACACCATATATTTT. Protein: CASSQDEGPNTIYF.

On this clone itself: The junction departs from the called germline gene at one end, perhaps through a read error. The chain couples TRBV30 to TRBJ2-7; maybe TRBD1 (6 bases). The length of the CDR3 is 11 residues. Germline CDR1 is GTSNPN and CDR2 is SVGIG (reference sequence). The CDR3 loop is CAWSGLGQPHF. The CDR3 region has the DNA TGTGCCTGGAGTGGCCTTGGACAGCCCCACTTC. The whole variable domain, filled in from reference TRBV30 and TRBJ2-7, reads SQTIHQWPATLVQPVGSPLSLECTVEGTSNPNLYWYRQAAGRGLQLLFYSVGIGQISSEVPQNLSASRPQDRQFILSSKKLLLSDSGFYLCAWSGLGQPHFGPGTRLTVT.

The chain links TRBV10-3 to TRBJ1-3, with 7 bases fitting TRBD1. This CDR3 contains 15 residues. Trimming cost V 7 bases and J 2 bases; bases outside gene matches: 8. Germline values: CDR1 ENHRY, CDR2 SYGVKD. CDR3 coding DNA: TGTGCCATCACGAAGGGGCAGGGGGCTGGAAACACCATATATTTT. This gives the protein CAITKGQGAGNTIYF.

V is TRBV7-6 and J is TRBJ1-4; no firm D call. Trimming took 7 bases from V and 3 from J, leaving 15 bases between them. The V gene's germline CDR1 is SGHVS and CDR2 FNYEAQ. The CDR3 loop spans 15 amino acids. CDR3 DNA sequence: TGTGCCAGCACCCCGTCGACATGGTCTAATGAAAAACTGTTTTTT. Translating gives CASTPSTWSNEKLFF.

The CDR3 DNA reads TGTGCCAGCAAGACGGTTCCCGGGGAGCTGTTTTTT. Translated, it gives CASKTVPGELFF. The gene calls are TRBV6-1 and TRBJ2-2; D remains unclear. The CDR3 covers 12 residues. V shed 7 bases and J shed 6 bases, with 9 bases lying between them. The germline V gene encodes CDR1 MNHNS and CDR2 SASEGT.

The table lists this clone with a few counts. This rearrangement joins TRBV19 to TRBJ2-2; the D gene is possibly TRBD2 (5 bases). The CDR3 has 16 residues. CDR1 is LNHDA and CDR2 is SQIVND in the germline V gene (reference sequence). Trimming took off 6 bases at V and 0 bases at J, with 14 bases between the two ends. CDR3 nucleotides: TGTGCCAGTAGAGGGAGTATGAGGCCGAACACCGGGGAGCTGTTTTTT. Translation gives CASRGSMRPNTGELFF.

The chain is built from TRBV5-6 and TRBJ1-1; a weak D match, TRBD1 (6 bases). The CDR3 runs 18 residues. With 0 bases removed from V and 0 bases from J, the gap between germline ends came to 18 bases. The germline V gene has CDR1 SGHDT and CDR2 YYEEEE. CDR3 loop: CASSLVPGGLGMNTEAFF. CDR3 nucleotides: TGTGCCAGCAGCTTGGTTCCCGGGGGCTTGGGGATGAACACTGAAGCTTTCTTT.

This clone was found a few times. The chain links TRBV10-2 to TRBJ1-2; no definite D call. The CDR3 sequence is 13 residues long. Germline loops: CDR1 WSHSY, CDR2 SAAADI. Trimming removed 2 bases at V and 5 bases at J, with 9 bases between. CDR3 coding DNA: TGCGCCAGCAGTGAGCTGGCTGAGTATGGCTACACCTTC. It is translated as CASSELAEYGYTF.

This clone was seen just once. This sequence joins TRBV30 and TRBJ2-7; D is unclear. The ends were cut back, 5 bases at V and 9 bases at J, with 17 bases in the middle. The CDR3 contains 12 residues. CDR1 is GTSNPN and CDR2 is SVGIG in the germline V gene (reference sequence). The CDR3 loop reads CAWGRQYDGQYF. The CDR3 nucleotides read TGTGCCTGGGGACGGCAATACGACGGGCAGTACTTC.

This clone was counted between two and nine times. V gene TRBV6-5 combines with J gene TRBJ2-7; D remains ambiguous. CDR1 is MNHEY and CDR2 is SVGAGI in the germline V gene. This CDR3 comprises 15 residues. V was clipped by 5 bases and J by 5 bases, with 19 bases between them. The CDR3 region has the DNA TGTGCCAGCAGTCCCCTACGTGGCGTTAGGGACGAGCAGTACTTC. It is translated as CASSPLRGVRDEQYF.

The V and J genes are TRBV5-6 and TRBJ2-5, with 11 bases fitting TRBD2. From germline, CDR1 is SGHDT and CDR2 YYEEEE. The CDR3 is 16 residues long. V shed 0 bases and J 5 bases; nucleotides not matched to a gene: 6. The CDR3 bases are TGTGCCAGCAGCTTGGAAGGTAGCGGGGGGGCTGAGACCCAGTACTTC. Translated: CASSLEGSGGAETQYF.

This clone was seen only a few times. The chain links TRBV7-2 to TRBJ1-1; 7 positions match TRBD1. This CDR3 region has 13 residues. V shed 3 bases, J shed 6 bases, and the junction held 4 bases outside the gene matches. Germline V CDR1 and CDR2: SGHTA, FQGNSA. The CDR3, as DNA: TGTGCCAGCAGCTTCGACAGGGCCTCTGAAGCTTTCTTT. Its translation is CASSFDRASEAFF. The full variable domain, completed using reference TRBV7-2 and TRBJ1-1, is GAGVSQSPSNKVTEKGKDVELRCDPISGHTALYWYRQSLGQGLEFLIYFQGNSAPDKSGLPSDRFSAERTGGSVSTLTIQRTQQEDSAVYLCASSFDRASEAFFGQGTRLTVV.

This clone was detected only a few times. The rearrangement joins TRBV27 to TRBJ1-4; TRBD1 agrees at 11 bases. The V gene end was trimmed by 5 bases and the J gene end by 6 bases; junction bases not matched to a gene: 5. Per germline, CDR1 MNHEY and CDR2 SMNVEV (reference sequence). The CDR3 totals 15 residues. The CDR3 loop is CASSPGQGAYEKLFF. The CDR3 coding sequence is TGTGCCAGCAGTCCCGGACAGGGGGCTTATGAAAAACTGTTTTTT. Using reference TRBV27 and TRBJ1-4 for the parts outside the CDR3, the full variable domain is EAQVTQNPRYLITVTGKKLTVTCSQNMNHEYMSWYRQDPGLGLRQIYYSMNVEVTDKGDVPEGYKVSRKEKRNFPLILESPSPNQTSLYFCASSPGQGAYEKLFFGSGTQLSVL.

This chain uses TRBV19 with TRBJ1-1; D is undetermined. This CDR3 is built from 13 residues. V was cut by 3 bases and J by 4 bases, with 9 bases left in between. Germline V lookup: CDR1 LNHDA, CDR2 SQIVND (reference sequence). In nucleotides, the CDR3 is TGTGCCAGTAGTATTAATCGGGGCACTGAAGCTTTCTTT. Its protein product is CASSINRGTEAFF.

In this sample, this clone turned up once. The J gene is TRBJ1-2, the V gene TRBV10-3, with 9 bases fitting TRBD1. The CDR3 contains 17 residues. Trimming at V came to 6 bases and at J to 0 bases, leaving 11 bases not matched to a gene. Germline CDR1 and CDR2: ENHRY and SYGVKD. CDR3 in DNA: TGTGCCATCAGCTCCCCGGACAGGGGAAGAGCTAACTATGGCTACACCTTC. Protein product: CAISSPDRGRANYGYTF.

V gene TRBV18 combines with J gene TRBJ2-1; possibly TRBD2 for D (5 bases). Germline V gives CDR1 KGHSH, CDR2 LQKENI. The CDR3 runs 15 residues. The V end was cut by 4 bases, the J end by 0 bases, with 10 bases between. CDR3: CASSQGEGSYNEQFF. Written as DNA, the CDR3 is TGTGCCAGCTCACAGGGAGAGGGCTCCTACAATGAGCAGTTCTTC.

The rearrangement joins TRBV7-3 to TRBJ2-5; unclear D gene. This CDR3 has 14 amino acids. V was trimmed by 2 bases and J by 9 bases, leaving 16 bases between them. Germline values: CDR1 SGHTA, CDR2 FQGTGA. This chain's CDR3 is CASSLDTASTAQYF. In nucleotides, the CDR3 is TGTGCCAGCAGCTTAGATACAGCCTCCACGGCCCAGTACTTC.

The V gene is TRBV19, the J gene TRBJ2-1; TRBD2 matches at 12 bases. CDR1 is LNHDA, CDR2 SQIVND, per germline (reference sequence). V was pared by 5 bases and J by 3 bases, with 2 bases of the junction left unmatched. The CDR3 has 15 residues. The CDR3 bases are TGTGCCAGTAGTCCGACTAGCGGGGGCTACAATGAGCAGTTCTTC. Translation gives CASSPTSGGYNEQFF.

The rearrangement joins TRBV7-9 to TRBJ1-2; no firm D call. The V end was cut by 2 bases, the J end by 2 bases, with 15 bases between. Germline lookup yields CDR1 SEHNR and CDR2 FQNEAQ (reference sequence). CDR3 length equals 16 residues. Here the CDR3 reads CASSLLHREGNYGYTF. The DNA of the CDR3 is TGTGCCAGCAGCTTACTCCACCGCGAAGGGAACTATGGCTACACCTTC.

This sequence joins TRBV7-3 and TRBJ2-2; D is uncertain. Deletions cut 2 bases from V and 2 bases from J, with 6 bases between. The CDR3 runs to 14 residues. Germline assignment: CDR1 SGHTA and CDR2 FQGTGA. CDR3 coding DNA: TGTGCCAGCAGCTTAGGTGTAAACACCGGGGAGCTGTTTTTT. Translated: CASSLGVNTGELFF.